This TCR beta chain was obtained from a study of T cells in Graves' hyperthyroidism and ophthalmopathy. Researchers amplified the TCR beta CDR3 regions from RNA transcripts. The TCR CDR3 first-round RT-PCR relied on the HTBI primer set. MiXCR, applied by TCRdb to the multiplex PCR reads, yields one record per CDR3 protein. The table includes around 180,000 distinct CDR3 sequences, approximately 15% detected once. This clonotype was observed many times. The CDR3 covers 14 residues. Germline CDR1 is SGHTA and CDR2 is FQGNSA. V shed 5 bases and J 3 bases; nucleotides not matched to a gene: 4. The receptor comes from a woman aged 50 to 60 with Graves' hyperthyroidism. Sequenced material: blood. The rearrangement uses TRBV7-2 and TRBJ1-3, with 7 bases fitting TRBD1. The CDR3 region is CASSPDRSGNTIYF. CDR3 sequence (DNA): TGTGCCAGCAGCCCGGACAGGAGTGGAAACACCATATATTTT.